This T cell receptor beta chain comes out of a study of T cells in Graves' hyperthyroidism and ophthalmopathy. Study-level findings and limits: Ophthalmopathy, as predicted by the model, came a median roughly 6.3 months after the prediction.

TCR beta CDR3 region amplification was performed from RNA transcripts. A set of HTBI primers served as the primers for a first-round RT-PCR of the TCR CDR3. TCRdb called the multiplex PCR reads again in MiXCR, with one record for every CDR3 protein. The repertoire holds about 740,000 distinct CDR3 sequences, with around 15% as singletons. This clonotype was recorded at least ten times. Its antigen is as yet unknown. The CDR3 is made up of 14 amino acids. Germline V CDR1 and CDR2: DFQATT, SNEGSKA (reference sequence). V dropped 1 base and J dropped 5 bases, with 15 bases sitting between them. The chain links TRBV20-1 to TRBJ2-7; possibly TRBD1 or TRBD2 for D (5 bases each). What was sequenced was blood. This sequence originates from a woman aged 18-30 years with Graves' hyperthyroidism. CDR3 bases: TGCAGTGCTAGAGTAGGGACCTCAGGCCACGAGCAGTACTTC. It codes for CSARVGTSGHEQYF.